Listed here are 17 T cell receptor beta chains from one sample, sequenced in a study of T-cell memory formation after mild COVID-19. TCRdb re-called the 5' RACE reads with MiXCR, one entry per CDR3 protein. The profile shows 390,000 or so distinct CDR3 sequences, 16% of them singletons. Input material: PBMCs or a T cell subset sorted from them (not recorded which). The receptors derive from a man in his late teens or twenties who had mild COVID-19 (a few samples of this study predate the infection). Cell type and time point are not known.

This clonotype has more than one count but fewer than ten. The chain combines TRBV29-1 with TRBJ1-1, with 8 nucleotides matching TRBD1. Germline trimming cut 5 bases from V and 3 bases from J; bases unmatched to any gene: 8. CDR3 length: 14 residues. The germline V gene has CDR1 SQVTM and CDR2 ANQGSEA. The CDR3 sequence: CSVSRQGRDTEAFF. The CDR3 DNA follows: TGCAGCGTTTCGCGACAGGGGAGGGACACTGAAGCTTTCTTT.

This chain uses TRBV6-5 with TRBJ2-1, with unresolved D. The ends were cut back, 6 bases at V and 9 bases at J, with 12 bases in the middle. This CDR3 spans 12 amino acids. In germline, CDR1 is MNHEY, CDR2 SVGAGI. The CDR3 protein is CASRTLFGEQFF. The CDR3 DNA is TGTGCCAGCAGGACCCTTTTCGGTGAGCAGTTCTTC.

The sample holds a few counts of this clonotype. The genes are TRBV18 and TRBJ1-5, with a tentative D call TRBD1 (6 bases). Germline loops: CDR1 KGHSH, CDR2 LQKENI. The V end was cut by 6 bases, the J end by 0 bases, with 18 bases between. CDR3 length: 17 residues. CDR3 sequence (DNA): TGTGCCAGCTCCCCCGGACAGTTAGGGGATAGCAATCAGCCCCAGCATTTT. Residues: CASSPGQLGDSNQPQHF.

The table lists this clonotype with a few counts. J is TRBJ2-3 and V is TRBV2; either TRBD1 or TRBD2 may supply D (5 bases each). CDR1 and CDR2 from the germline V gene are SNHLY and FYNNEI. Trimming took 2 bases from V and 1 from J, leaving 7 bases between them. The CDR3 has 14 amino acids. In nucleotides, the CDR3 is TGTGCCAGCAGTGAACAGGGAGGCACAGATACGCAGTATTTT. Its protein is CASSEQGGTDTQYF.

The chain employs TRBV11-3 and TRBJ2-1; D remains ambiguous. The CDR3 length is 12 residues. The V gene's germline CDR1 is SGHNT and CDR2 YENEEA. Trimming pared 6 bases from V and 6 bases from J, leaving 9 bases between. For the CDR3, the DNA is TGTGCCAGCAGTAACAGCTTCAATGAGCAGTTCTTC. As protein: CASSNSFNEQFF.

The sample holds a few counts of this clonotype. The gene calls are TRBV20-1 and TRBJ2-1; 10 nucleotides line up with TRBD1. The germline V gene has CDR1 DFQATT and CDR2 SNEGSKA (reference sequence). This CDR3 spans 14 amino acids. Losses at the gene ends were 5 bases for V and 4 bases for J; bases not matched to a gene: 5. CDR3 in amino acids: CSAGTGVGYNEQFF. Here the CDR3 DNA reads TGCAGTGCTGGGACAGGGGTCGGGTACAATGAGCAGTTCTTC.

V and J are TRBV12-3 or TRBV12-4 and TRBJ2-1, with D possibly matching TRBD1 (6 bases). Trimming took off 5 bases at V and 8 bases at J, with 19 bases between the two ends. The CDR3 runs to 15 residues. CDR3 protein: CASSPSRDTNDEQFF. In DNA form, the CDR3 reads TGTGCCAGCAGTCCATCTCGGGACACCAACGATGAGCAGTTCTTC.

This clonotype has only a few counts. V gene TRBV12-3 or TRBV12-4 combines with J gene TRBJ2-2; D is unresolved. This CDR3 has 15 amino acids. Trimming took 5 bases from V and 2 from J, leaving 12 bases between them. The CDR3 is CASSPDQHNTGELFF. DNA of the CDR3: TGTGCCAGCAGTCCGGATCAGCACAACACCGGGGAGCTGTTTTTT.

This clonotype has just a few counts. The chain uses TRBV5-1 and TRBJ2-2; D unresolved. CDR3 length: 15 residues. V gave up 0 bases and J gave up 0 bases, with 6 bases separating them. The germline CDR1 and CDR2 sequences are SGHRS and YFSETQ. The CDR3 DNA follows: TGCGCCAGCAGCTTGGGGTGGTCGAACACCGGGGAGCTGTTTTTT. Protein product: CASSLGWSNTGELFF.

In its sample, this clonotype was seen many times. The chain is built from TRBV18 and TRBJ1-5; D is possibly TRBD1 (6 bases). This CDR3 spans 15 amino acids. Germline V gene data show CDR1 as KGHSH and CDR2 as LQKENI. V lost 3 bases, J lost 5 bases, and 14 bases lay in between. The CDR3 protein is CASSPPGAVDQPQHF. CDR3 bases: TGTGCCAGCTCACCTCCAGGGGCGGTTGATCAGCCCCAGCATTTT.

In nucleotides, the CDR3 is TGTGCCAGCAGCCCCCAGGGGGCGCAGAGCACTGAAGCTTTCTTT. Protein sequence: CASSPQGAQSTEAFF. The chain uses TRBV4-2 and TRBJ1-1; the match to TRBD1 covers 8 bases. The CDR3 spans 15 residues. With V trimmed by 4 bases and J by 4 bases, 8 bases remained unmatched. The germline V gene has CDR1 LGHNA and CDR2 YNFKEQ.

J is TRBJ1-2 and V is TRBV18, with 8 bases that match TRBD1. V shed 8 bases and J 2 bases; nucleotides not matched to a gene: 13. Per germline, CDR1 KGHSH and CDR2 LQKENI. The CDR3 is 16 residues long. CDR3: CASATWTGPLNYGYTF. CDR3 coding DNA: TGTGCCAGCGCGACCTGGACAGGGCCTCTAAACTATGGCTACACCTTC.

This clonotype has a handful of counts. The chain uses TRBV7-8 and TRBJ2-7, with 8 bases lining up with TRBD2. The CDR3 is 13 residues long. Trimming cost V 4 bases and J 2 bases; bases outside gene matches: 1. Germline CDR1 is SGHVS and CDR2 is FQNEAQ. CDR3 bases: TGTGCCAGCAGCTCTAGCGGGCCCTACGAGCAGTACGTC. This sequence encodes CASSSSGPYEQYV.

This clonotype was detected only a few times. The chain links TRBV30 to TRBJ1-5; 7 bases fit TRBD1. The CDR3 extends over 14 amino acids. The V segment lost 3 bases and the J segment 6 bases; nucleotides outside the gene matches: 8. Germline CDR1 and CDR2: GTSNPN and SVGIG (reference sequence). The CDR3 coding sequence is TGTGCCTGGAGGAACGACAGGGCGGGTCAGCCCCAGCATTTT. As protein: CAWRNDRAGQPQHF.

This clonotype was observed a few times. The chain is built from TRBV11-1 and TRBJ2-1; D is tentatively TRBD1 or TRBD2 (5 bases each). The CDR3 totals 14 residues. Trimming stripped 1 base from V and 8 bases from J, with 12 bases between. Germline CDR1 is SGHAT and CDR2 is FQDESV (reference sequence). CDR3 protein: CASSLEGWDDEQFF. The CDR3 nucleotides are TGTGCCAGCAGCTTAGAGGGATGGGACGATGAGCAGTTCTTC.

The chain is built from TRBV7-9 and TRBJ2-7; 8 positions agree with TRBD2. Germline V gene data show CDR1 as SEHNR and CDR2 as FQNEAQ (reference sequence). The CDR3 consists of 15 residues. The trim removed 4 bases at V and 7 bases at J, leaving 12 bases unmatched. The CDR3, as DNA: TGTGCCAGCAGCTCTTCATTAGCGGGGTTTTATGAGCAGTACTTC. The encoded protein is CASSSSLAGFYEQYF.

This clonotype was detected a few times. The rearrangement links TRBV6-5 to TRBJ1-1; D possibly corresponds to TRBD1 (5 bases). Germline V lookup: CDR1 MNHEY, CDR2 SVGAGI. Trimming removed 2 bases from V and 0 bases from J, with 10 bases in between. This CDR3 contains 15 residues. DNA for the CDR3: TGTGCCAGCAGTTACGGCTGGGGCATGAACACTGAAGCTTTCTTT. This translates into CASSYGWGMNTEAFF.